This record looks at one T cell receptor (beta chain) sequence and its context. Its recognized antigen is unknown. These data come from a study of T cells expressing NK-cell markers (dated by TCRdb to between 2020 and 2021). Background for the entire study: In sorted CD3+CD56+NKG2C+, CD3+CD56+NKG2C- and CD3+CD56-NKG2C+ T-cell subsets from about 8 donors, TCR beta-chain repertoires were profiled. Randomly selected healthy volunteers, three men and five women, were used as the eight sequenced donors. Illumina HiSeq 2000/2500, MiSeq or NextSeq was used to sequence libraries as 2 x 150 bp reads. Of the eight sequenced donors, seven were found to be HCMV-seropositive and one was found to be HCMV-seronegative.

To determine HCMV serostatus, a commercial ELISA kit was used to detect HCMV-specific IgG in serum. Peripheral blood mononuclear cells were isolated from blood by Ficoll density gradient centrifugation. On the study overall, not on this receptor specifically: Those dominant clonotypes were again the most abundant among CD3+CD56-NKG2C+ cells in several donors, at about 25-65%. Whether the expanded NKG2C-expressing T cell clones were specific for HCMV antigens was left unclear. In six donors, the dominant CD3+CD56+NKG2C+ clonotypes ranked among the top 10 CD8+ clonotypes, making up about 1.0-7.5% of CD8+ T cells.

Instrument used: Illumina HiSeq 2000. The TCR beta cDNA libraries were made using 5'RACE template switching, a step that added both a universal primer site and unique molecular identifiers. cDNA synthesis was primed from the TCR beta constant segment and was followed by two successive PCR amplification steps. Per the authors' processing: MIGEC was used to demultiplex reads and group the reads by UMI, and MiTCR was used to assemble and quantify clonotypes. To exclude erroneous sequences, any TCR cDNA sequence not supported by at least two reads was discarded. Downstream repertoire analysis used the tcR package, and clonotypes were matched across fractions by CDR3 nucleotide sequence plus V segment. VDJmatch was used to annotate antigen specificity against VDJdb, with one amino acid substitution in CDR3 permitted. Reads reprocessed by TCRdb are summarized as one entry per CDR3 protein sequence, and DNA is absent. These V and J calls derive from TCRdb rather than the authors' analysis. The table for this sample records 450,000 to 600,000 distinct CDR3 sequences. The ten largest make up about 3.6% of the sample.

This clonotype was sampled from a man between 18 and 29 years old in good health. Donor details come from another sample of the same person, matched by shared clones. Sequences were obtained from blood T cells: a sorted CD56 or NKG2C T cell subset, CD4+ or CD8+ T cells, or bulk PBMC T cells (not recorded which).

The CDR3 protein is CAQGADYNEQFF. The chain couples TRBV7-9 to TRBJ2-1; TCRdb lists TRBD1, though no DNA is available to test this call. The germline V gene (reference sequence) specifies SEHNR as CDR1 and FQNEAQ as CDR2. From the cysteine up to the phenylalanine, the CDR3 has a length of 12 residues. Nucleotide data are not available. The full variable domain, completed from the reference TRBV7-9 and TRBJ2-1 proteins outside the CDR3, reads DTGVSQNPRHKITKRGQNVTFRCDPISEHNRLYWYRQTLGQGPEFLTYFQNEAQLEKSRLLSDRFSAERPKGSFSTLEIQRTEQGDSAMYLCAQGADYNEQFFGPGTRLTVL.